This T cell receptor beta chain appears in the sequencing data of a study of glioma-infiltrating T cells after dendritic cell vaccination. Study context: Autologous tumor lysate was loaded overnight onto monocyte-derived dendritic cells grown 7 to 8 days with IL-4 and GM-CSF.

Time point: after dendritic cell vaccination, including at tumor progression/relapse. Study conclusions and caveats: Higher pretreatment TIL content predicted longer progression-free time and survival.

The table came from immunoSEQ multiplex PCR; TCRdb's copy has only in-frame clones and leaves some out. Counted here are almost 90,000 clones, 80% to 85% occurring once; the ten biggest clones make up under 7%. Points on this clone: What it binds is not known.

This material consisted of blood, taken after dendritic cell vaccination. This TCR was recovered from a human donor with glioblastoma.

DNA for the CDR3: TGTGCCAGCAGTGATCCCGGGAGGACGGATTCACCCCTCCACTTT. Encoded protein: CASSDPGRTDSPLHF. This chain uses TRBV25-1 with TRBJ1-6; D is ambiguous. The V gene's germline CDR1 is MGHDK and CDR2 SYGVNS. The CDR3 contains 15 residues. V lost 3 bases to trimming and J lost 8 bases, with 14 bases between them. The full variable domain, in which reference TRBV25-1 and TRBJ1-6 provide the parts outside the CDR3, is EADIYQTPRYLVIGTGKKITLECSQTMGHDKMYWYQQDPGMELHLIHYSYGVNSTEKGDLSSESTVSRIRTEHFPLTLESARPSHTSQYLCASSDPGRTDSPLHFGNGTRLTVT.